This T cell receptor (beta chain) was sequenced in a study of blood T cell repertoires in COVID-19. Method: immunoSEQ multiplex PCR; TCRdb's copy keeps in-frame clones and lacks some. Of under 75,000 clones in the sample, around 81% were seen once. Germline CDR1 is LNHDA and CDR2 is SQIVND (reference sequence). This CDR3 contains 16 residues. V was clipped by 5 bases and J by 3 bases, with 16 bases between them. This chain joins TRBV19 and TRBJ2-2, with a possible D match to TRBD2 (7 bases). The sequence was collected from a woman older than 75 with active or convalescent COVID-19. Material: peripheral blood. Here the CDR3 reads CASSDPGGPYTGELFF. CDR3 nucleotide sequence: TGTGCCAGTAGTGACCCCGGGGGGCCATACACCGGGGAGCTGTTTTTT. Drawing the rest from reference TRBV19 and TRBJ2-2, the complete variable domain is DGGITQSPKYLFRKEGQNVTLSCEQNLNHDAMYWYRQDPGQGLRLIYYSQIVNDFQKGDIAEGYSVSREKKESFPLTVTSAQKNPTAFYLCASSDPGGPYTGELFFGEGSRLTVL.